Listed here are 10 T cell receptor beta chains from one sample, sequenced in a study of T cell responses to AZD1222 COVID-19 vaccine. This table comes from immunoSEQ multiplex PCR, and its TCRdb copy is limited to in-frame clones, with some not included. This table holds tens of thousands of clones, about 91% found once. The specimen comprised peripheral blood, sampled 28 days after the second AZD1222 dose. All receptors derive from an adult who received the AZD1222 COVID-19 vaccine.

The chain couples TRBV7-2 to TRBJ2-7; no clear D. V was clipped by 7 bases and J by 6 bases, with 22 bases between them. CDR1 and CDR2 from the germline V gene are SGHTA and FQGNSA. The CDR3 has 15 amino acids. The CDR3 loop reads CASTYAGSRGREQYF. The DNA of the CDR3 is TGTGCCAGCACCTACGCCGGGTCCAGAGGCCGCGAGCAGTACTTC.

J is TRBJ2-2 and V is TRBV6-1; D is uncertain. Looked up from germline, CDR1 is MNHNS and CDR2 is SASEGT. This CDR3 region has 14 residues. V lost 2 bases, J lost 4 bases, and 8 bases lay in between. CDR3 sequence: CASSEYDVTGELFF. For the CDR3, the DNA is TGTGCCAGCAGTGAATATGACGTCACCGGGGAGCTGTTTTTT.

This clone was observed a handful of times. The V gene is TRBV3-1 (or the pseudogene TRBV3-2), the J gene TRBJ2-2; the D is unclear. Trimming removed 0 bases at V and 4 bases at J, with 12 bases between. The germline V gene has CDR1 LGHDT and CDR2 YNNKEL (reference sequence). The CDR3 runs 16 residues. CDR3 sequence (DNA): TGTGCCAGCAGCCAAGATCGAAACATTGGCACCGGGGAGCTGTTTTTT. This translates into CASSQDRNIGTGELFF.

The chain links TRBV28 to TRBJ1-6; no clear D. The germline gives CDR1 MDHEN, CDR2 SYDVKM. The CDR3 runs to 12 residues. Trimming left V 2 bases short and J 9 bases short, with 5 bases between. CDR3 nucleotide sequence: TGTGCCAGCAGTTTAACTATTTCACCCCTCCACTTT. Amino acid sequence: CASSLTISPLHF.

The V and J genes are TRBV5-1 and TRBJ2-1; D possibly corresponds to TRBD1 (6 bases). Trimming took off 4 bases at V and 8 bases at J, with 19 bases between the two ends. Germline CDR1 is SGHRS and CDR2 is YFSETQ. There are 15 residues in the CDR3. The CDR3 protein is CASSTGQRGLHEQFF. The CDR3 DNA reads TGCGCCAGCAGCACAGGACAGAGAGGGTTACATGAGCAGTTCTTC.

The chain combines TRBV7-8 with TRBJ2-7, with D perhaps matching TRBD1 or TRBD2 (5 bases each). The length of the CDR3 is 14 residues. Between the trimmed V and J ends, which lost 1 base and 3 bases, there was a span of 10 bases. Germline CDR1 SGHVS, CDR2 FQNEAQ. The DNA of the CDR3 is TGTGCCAGCAGCTTAGTGGGACCCAACTACGAGCAGTACTTC. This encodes CASSLVGPNYEQYF.

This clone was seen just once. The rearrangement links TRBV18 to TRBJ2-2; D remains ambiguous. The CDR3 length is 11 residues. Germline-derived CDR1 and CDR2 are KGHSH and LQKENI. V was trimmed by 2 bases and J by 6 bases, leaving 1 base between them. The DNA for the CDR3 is TGTGCCAGCTCACCAGCCGGGGAGCTGTTTTTT. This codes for CASSPAGELFF.

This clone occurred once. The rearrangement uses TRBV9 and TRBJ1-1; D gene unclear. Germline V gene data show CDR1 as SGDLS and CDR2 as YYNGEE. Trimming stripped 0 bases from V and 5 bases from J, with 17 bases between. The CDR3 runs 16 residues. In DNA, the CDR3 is TGTGCCAGCAGCGTAGCTCCGACCACTGGGGTGACTGAAGCTTTCTTT. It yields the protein CASSVAPTTGVTEAFF.

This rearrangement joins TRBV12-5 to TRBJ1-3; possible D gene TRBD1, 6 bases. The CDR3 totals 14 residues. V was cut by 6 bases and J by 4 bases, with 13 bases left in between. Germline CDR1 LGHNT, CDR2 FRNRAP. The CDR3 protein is CASGTDSRGNTIYF. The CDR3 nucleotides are TGTGCTAGTGGAACGGACAGTCGAGGAAACACCATATATTTT.

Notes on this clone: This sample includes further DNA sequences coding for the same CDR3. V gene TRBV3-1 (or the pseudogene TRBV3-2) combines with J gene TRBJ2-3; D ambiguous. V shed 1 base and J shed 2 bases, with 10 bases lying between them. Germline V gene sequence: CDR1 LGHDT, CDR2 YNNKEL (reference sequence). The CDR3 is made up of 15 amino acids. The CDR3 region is CASSQGAGSTDTQYF. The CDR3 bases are TGTGCCAGCAGCCAAGGGGCCGGCTCCACAGATACGCAGTATTTT.